This TCR beta chain was identified in a study of cytomegalovirus exposure and HLA in healthy donors. Findings of the study overall: Analysis was carried out at a later point, and it linked a missense DCLRE1C variant to TCR beta V- and J-gene trimming. Analysis was performed later, and it showed HLA-associated TCR beta chains to be more clonally expanded than equally common others.

The V gene's germline CDR1 is SGHRS and CDR2 YFSETQ. The junction had 8 bases not matched to a gene; V was cut back by 1 base and J by 8 bases. The CDR3 covers 15 residues. Only one count was recorded for this clone. Its antigen is unidentified. The PCR used 60 Vbeta and 13 Jbeta primers. The assay was immunoSEQ multiplex PCR, and TCRdb's table has in-frame clones only and misses some. The data contain about 220,000 clones, about 75% of them singletons. This chain connects TRBV5-1 to TRBJ1-2; TRBD1 matches at 10 bases. This TCR came from a male donor in good health and CMV-seronegative. Sequencing input: PBMCs. This CDR3 reads CASSLRRTGGYGYTF. The DNA of the CDR3 is TGCGCCAGCAGCTTGAGAAGGACAGGGGGTTACGGCTACACCTTC. Full variable domain (rest looked up from reference TRBV5-1 and TRBJ1-2): KAGVTQTPRYLIKTRGQQVTLSCSPISGHRSVSWYQQTPGQGLQFLFEYFSETQRNKGNFPGRFSGRQFSNSRSEMNVSTLELGDSALYLCASSLRRTGGYGYTFGSGTRLTVV.